This is a list of T cell receptor beta chains from one sample in a study of response to subunit inactivated influenza vaccine. One entry per CDR3 protein results from TCRdb running MiXCR on the RT-PCR reads. Among roughly 500,000 distinct CDR3 sequences listed, 25% were seen once. The material was CD4+ T cells sorted from PBMCs, obtained about 5 days after vaccination. These receptors were obtained from a man in his fifties or sixties who received an inactivated influenza vaccine. Each CDR3 is given without its conserved first and last residue.

CDR3 length | J gene | V gene | CDR3 protein
13 | TRBJ2-7 | TRBV7-9 | ASSEGPAPPYEQY
14 | TRBJ2-7 | TRBV7-9 | ASTDKRVDSGYEQY
14 | TRBJ2-1 | TRBV6-2/TRBV6-3 | ASTTRSLADHNEQF
13 | TRBJ2-2 | TRBV4-1 | ASSPQGRFTGELF
10 | TRBJ1-4 | TRBV29-1 | SAGTANEKLF
12 | TRBJ2-3 | TRBV12-3/TRBV12-4 | ASSFRQLSQTQY
16 | TRBJ2-7 | TRBV11-2 | ASSVRDRGSPLPYEQY
13 | TRBJ2-5 | TRBV5-5 | ASSAGAGVQETQY
15 | TRBJ1-5 | TRBV30 | AWSREDRGSFNQPQH
11 | TRBJ2-5 | TRBV29-1 | SVQGTSAETQY
12 | TRBJ2-3 | TRBV14 | ASSDTSDTDTQY
13 | TRBJ2-1 | TRBV2 | ASSAGRPSYNEQF
10 | TRBJ2-3 | TRBV6-5 | ASRAGVDTQY
12 | TRBJ2-7 | TRBV20-1 | SASRQGVSYEQY
13 | TRBJ2-5 | TRBV10-3 | AISESSGGRETQY
13 | TRBJ2-7 | TRBV11-1 | ASSLAGVASYEQY
13 | TRBJ1-1 | TRBV24-1 | ATSDSRTGDTEAF
11 | TRBJ2-2 | TRBV12-3/TRBV12-4 | ASSLRGDGELF
13 | TRBJ2-1 | TRBV20-1 | SATRTSGVPNEQF
10 | TRBJ2-5 | TRBV28 | ASQTLQETQY
11 | TRBJ1-4 | TRBV4-3 | ASSQVRGEKLF
12 | TRBJ1-1 | TRBV5-5 | ASSLVRVGSEAF
12 | TRBJ2-2 | TRBV6-1 | ASKRTSNTGELF
13 | TRBJ2-7 | TRBV28 | ASSLETGHSYEQY
13 | TRBJ2-3 | TRBV9 | ASSVAPSGADTQY